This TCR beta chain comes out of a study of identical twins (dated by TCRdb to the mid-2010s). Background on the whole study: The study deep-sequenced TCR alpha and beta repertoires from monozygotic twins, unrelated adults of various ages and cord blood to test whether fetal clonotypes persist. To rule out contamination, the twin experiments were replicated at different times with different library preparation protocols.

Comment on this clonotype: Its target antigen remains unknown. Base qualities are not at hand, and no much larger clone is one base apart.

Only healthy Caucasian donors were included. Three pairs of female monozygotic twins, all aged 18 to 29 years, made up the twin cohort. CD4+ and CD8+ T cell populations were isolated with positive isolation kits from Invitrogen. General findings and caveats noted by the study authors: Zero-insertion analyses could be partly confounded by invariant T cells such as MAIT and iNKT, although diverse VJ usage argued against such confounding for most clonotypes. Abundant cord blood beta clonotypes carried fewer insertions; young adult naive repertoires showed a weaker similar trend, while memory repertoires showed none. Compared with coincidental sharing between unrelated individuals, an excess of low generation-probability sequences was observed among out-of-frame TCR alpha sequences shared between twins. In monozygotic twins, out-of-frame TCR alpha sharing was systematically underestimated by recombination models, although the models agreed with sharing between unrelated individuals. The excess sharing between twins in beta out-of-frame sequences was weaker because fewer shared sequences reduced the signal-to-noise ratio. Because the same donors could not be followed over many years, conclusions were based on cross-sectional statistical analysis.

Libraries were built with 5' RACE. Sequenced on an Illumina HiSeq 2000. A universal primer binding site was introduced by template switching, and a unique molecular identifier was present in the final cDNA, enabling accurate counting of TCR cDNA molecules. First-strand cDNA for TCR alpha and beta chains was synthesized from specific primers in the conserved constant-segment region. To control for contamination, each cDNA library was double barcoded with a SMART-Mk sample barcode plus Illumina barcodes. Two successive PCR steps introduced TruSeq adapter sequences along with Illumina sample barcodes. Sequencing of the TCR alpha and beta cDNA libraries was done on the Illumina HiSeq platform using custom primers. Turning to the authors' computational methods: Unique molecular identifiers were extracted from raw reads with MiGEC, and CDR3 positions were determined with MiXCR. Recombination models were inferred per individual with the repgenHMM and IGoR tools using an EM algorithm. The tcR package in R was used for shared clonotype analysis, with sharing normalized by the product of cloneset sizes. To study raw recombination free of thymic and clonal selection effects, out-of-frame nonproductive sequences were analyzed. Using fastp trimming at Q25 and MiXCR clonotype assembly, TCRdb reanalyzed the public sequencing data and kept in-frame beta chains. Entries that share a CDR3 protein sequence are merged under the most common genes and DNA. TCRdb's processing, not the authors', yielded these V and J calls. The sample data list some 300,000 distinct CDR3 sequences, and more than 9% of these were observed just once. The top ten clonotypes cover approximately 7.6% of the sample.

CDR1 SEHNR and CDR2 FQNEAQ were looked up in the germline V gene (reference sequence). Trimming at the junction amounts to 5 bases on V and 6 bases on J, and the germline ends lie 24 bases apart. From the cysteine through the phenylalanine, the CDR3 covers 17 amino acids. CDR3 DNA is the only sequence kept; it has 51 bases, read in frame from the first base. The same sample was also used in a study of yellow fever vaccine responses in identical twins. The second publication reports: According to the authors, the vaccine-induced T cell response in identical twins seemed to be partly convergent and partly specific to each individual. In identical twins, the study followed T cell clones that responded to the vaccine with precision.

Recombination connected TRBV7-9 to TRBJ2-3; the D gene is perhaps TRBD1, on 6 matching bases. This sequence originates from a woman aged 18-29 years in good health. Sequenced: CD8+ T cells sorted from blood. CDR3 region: CASSPGEGDGVWDTQYF. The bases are TGTGCCAGCAGCCCCGGCGAGGGGGATGGTGTGTGGGATACGCAGTATTTT.